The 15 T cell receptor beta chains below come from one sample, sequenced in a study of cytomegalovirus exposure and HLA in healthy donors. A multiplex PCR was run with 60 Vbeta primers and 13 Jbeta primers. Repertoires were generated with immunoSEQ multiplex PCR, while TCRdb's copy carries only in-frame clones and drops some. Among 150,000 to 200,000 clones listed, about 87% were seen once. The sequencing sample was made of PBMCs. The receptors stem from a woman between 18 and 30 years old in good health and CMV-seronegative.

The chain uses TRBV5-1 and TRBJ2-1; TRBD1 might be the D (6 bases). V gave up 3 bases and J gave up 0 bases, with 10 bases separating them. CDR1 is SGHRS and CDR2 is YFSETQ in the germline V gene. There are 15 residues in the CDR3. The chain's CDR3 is CASSYRTDSYNEQFF. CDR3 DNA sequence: TGCGCCAGCAGCTACCGGACAGACTCCTACAATGAGCAGTTCTTC.

Written as DNA, the CDR3 is TGCGCCAGCAGCGGATCCGGGGGGGCCTACGAGCAGTACTTC. Amino acid sequence: CASSGSGGAYEQYF. The rearrangement links TRBV5-1 to TRBJ2-7; 8 bases fit TRBD2. Germline loops: CDR1 SGHRS, CDR2 YFSETQ. This CDR3 comprises 14 residues. J lost 2 bases, V lost 4 bases, and 5 bases had no gene match. Full variable domain (outside the CDR3, taken from reference TRBV5-1 and TRBJ2-7): KAGVTQTPRYLIKTRGQQVTLSCSPISGHRSVSWYQQTPGQGLQFLFEYFSETQRNKGNFPGRFSGRQFSNSRSEMNVSTLELGDSALYLCASSGSGGAYEQYFGPGTRLTVT.

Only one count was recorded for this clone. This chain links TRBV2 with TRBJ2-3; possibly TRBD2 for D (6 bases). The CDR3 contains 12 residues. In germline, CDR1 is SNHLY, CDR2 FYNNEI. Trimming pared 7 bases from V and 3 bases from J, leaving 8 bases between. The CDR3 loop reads CASTAGTDTQYF. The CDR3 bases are TGTGCCAGCACGGCGGGGACAGATACGCAGTATTTT.

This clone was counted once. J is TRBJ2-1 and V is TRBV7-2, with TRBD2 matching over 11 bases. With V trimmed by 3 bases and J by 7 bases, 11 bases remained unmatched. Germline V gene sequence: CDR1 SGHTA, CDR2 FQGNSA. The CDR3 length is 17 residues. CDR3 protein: CASSLTSSGRNPNEQFF. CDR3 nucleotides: TGTGCCAGCAGCTTGACTTCTAGCGGGAGGAATCCTAATGAGCAGTTCTTC.

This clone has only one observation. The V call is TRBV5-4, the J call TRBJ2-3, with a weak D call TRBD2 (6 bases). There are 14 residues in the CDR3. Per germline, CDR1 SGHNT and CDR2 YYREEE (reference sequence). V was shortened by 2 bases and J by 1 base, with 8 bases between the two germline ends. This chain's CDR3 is CASSFPSGTDTQYF. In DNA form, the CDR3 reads TGTGCCAGCAGCTTTCCTAGCGGCACAGATACGCAGTATTTT.

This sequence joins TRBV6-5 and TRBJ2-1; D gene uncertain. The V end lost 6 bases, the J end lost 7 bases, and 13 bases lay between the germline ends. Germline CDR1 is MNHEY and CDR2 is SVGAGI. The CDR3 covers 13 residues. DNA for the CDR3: TGTGCCAGCAGCCGCCTTATCAGGAATGAGCAGTTCTTC. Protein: CASSRLIRNEQFF.

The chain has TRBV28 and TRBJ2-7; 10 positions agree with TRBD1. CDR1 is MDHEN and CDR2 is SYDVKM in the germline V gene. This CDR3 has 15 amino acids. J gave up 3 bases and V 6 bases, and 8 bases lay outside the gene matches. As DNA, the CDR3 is TGTGCCAGCAGCAGCCGGACAGGGGGAGTCTACGAGCAGTACTTC. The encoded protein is CASSSRTGGVYEQYF. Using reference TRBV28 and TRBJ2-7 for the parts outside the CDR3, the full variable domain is DVKVTQSSRYLVKRTGEKVFLECVQDMDHENMFWYRQDPGLGLRLIYFSYDVKMKEKGDIPEGYSVSREKKERFSLILESASTNQTSMYLCASSSRTGGVYEQYFGPGTRLTVT.

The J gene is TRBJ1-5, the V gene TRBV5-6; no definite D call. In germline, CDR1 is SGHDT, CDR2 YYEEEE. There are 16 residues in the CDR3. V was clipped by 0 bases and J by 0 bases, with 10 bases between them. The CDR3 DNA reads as TGTGCCAGCAGCTTGGATGGGGAGGTTAGCAATCAGCCCCAGCATTTT. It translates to CASSLDGEVSNQPQHF.

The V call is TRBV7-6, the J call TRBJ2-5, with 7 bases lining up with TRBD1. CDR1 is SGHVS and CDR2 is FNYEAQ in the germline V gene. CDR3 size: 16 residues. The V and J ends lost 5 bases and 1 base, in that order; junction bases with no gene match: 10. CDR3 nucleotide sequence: TGTGCCAGCAGCCAAAGGGGACAGATGATCCAAGAGACCCAGTACTTC. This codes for CASSQRGQMIQETQYF.

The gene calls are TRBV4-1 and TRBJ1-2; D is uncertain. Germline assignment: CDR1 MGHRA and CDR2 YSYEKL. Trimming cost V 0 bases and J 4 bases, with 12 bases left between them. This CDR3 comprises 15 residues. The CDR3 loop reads CASSQDSGNVYGYTF. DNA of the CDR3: TGCGCCAGCAGCCAAGATTCGGGTAACGTCTATGGCTACACCTTC.

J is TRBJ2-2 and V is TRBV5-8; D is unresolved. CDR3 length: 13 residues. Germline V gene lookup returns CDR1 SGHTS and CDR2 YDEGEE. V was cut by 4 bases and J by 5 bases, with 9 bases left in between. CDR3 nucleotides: TGTGCCAGCAGCCCGATCGGTACCGGGGAGCTGTTTTTT. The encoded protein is CASSPIGTGELFF.

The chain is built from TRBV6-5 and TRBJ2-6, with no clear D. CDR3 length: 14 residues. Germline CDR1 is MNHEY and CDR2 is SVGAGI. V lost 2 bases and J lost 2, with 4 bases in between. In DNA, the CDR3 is TGTGCCAGCAGTTACGGAGCTGGGGCCAACGTCCTGACTTTC. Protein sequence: CASSYGAGANVLTF.

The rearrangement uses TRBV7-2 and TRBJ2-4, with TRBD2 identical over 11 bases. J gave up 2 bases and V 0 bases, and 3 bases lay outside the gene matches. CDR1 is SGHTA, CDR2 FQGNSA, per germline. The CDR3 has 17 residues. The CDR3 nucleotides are TGTGCCAGCAGCTTAGCTAGCGGGAGGGTTACCAAAAACATTCAGTACTTC. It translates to CASSLASGRVTKNIQYF. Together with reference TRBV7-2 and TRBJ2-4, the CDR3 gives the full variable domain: GAGVSQSPSNKVTEKGKDVELRCDPISGHTALYWYRQSLGQGLEFLIYFQGNSAPDKSGLPSDRFSAERTGGSVSTLTIQRTQQEDSAVYLCASSLASGRVTKNIQYFGAGTRLSVL.

The CDR3 nucleotides read TGTGCCAGCAGTGAGGCGCGGCTTCTAGGCACTGAAGCTTTCTTT. Translation gives CASSEARLLGTEAFF. This chain connects TRBV7-2 to TRBJ1-1, with D unresolved. Germline V lookup: CDR1 SGHTA, CDR2 FQGNSA. The CDR3 runs 15 residues. With 6 bases removed from V and 4 bases from J, the gap between germline ends came to 18 bases.

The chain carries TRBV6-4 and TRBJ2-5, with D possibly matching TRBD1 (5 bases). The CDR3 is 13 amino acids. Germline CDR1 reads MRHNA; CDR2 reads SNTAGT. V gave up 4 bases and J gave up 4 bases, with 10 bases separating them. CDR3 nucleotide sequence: TGTGCCAGCAGTGTAGGGGTAGGAGAGACCCAGTACTTC. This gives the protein CASSVGVGETQYF.